What follows describes a single TCR beta chain. It lacks a known antigen. Base quality data are lacking; no much larger clone is found one base away. These data belong to a study of OX40 agonist ivuxolimab in advanced cancers. A note on the overall study: Ivuxolimab, which targeted the costimulatory receptor OX40 (CD134), was an agonistic, fully human IgG2 monoclonal antibody. The paper describes the monotherapy dose-escalation part (N of about 57 patients) of the phase I trial of ivuxolimab. Of the approximately 54 dose-escalation patients, hepatocellular carcinoma was present in about 20, melanoma in roughly 15, renal cell carcinoma in 9 and head and neck cancer in 9. Intravenous ivuxolimab was administered to patients every 2 weeks at six dose levels: 0.01, 0.1, 0.3, 1.5, 3 and 10 mg/kg. Partial responses were achieved by three dose-escalation patients, of whom one had hepatocellular carcinoma and two had cutaneous melanoma. The dose-escalation cohort was roughly 83% male with a mean age of around 64 years, ranging from roughly 20 to 80. Prior anti-PD-1, anti-PD-L1 or anti-CTLA-4 therapy was permitted, and checkpoint inhibitors had been received by about 36% of dose-escalation patients. Peripheral TCRbeta sequencing aimed to test whether ivuxolimab altered TCR sequence diversity and caused clonal T-cell expansion.

Study-wide conclusions, independent of this receptor: Antigen specificity was not determined for the clonally expanded peripheral T cells. After ivuxolimab, CD8+ T cells had more expanded clones than CD4+ T cells on average. At doses of 0.1 to 3.0 mg/kg, clonal expansion of both CD4+ and CD8+ blood T cells was observed from baseline to week 6. In partial responders in the 0.1-3.0 mg/kg groups, normalized peripheral clonal expansion was found to be among the lowest, especially among CD8+ T cells. Low levels of normalized T-cell clonal expansion were also seen in some patients who did not respond.

For sequencing of the TCRbeta CDR3 region, genomic DNA was extracted from the sorted cells. The immunoSEQ Assay was used to sequence the TCRbeta CDR3 regions. TCRdb retrieved this table from immuneACCESS and kept in-frame rearrangements only. Not all clones are present; in checked studies, unresolved V genes account for under half, and no reason is known for the remainder. In this sample the table shows more than 55,000 clones, about 89% of which occur a single time. 0.7% to 0.95% of the sample rests with the top ten. The CDR3 covers 15 residues, taking in both the cysteine and the phenylalanine. Of all the DNA, just the CDR3 is kept, 45 bases in frame from base 1. The germline V gene specifies KGHSH as CDR1 and LQKENI as CDR2. V is shortened by 3 bases, J by 8 bases, and the region joining them spans 19 bases. The trial excluded patients who had a history of autoimmune disease or were on systemic immunosuppression. Peripheral blood for TCR sequencing was collected from all dose cohorts at baseline, on cycle 4 day 1, and on cycle 7 day 1. Samples came from an open-label, multicenter, first-in-human phase I dose-escalation trial of ivuxolimab. Adults with locally advanced or metastatic melanoma, renal cell carcinoma, hepatocellular carcinoma or head and neck squamous cell carcinoma were enrolled in the trial. Before TCR sequencing, CD4+ and CD8+ T cells were separately sorted from peripheral blood.

The input for sequencing was CD4+ or CD8+ T cells sorted from blood, taken in a trial of the OX40 agonist ivuxolimab. The receptor comes from an adult with an advanced solid tumor such as melanoma, head and neck, liver or kidney cancer. This chain joins TRBV18 to TRBJ1-2; a tentative D call is TRBD1 (5 bases match). The base sequence is TGTGCCAGCTCACCCCTCCCGGCCAAAGGGGAGGGCTACACCTTC. Its coded protein is CASSPLPAKGEGYTF. This CDR3, with the reference TRBV18 and TRBJ1-2 proteins standing in past its ends, gives the full variable domain NAGVMQNPRHLVRRRGQEARLRCSPMKGHSHVYWYRQLPEEGLKFMVYLQKENIIDESGMPKERFSAEFPKEGPSILRIQQVVRGDSAAYFCASSPLPAKGEGYTFGSGTRLTVV.